This passage covers 14 T cell receptor beta chains from one sample sequenced in a study of CD8 T cells in Susac syndrome (dated by TCRdb to about 2019). Library generation was performed with the immunoSEQ multiplex PCR assay. RNA was extracted with the RNeasy kit and 0.5 to 1 ug was reverse transcribed using random hexamers. TCRdb handled the public reads itself, with Q25 trimming in fastp and clone calling in MiXCR, and kept productive beta chains. Every distinct CDR3 protein forms one entry, paired with its most common genes and DNA. The sample table contains about 150,000 distinct CDR3 sequences; only one count was recorded for about 95% of them. The leading ten clones occupy 0.16% of the sample. The sequenced sample was CD4+ T cells from PBMCs. The receptors derive from a human donor with Susac syndrome.

This clonotype was seen once. The gene calls are TRBV9 and TRBJ2-1; either TRBD1 or TRBD2 may supply D (6 bases each). There are 15 residues in the CDR3. Germline V CDR1 and CDR2: SGDLS, YYNGEE. V was clipped by 3 bases and J by 5 bases, with 15 bases between them. The CDR3 region has the DNA TGTGCCAGCAGCGCAGCCACTGGGGGGCACAATGAGCAGTTCTTC. Encoded protein: CASSAATGGHNEQFF.

This chain uses TRBV20-1 with TRBJ1-6; no firm D call. The CDR3 loop spans 12 amino acids. V was shortened by 0 bases and J by 14 bases, with 11 bases between the two germline ends. Germline V gene lookup returns CDR1 DFQATT and CDR2 SNEGSKA (reference sequence). The CDR3 DNA follows: TGCAGTGCTAGAGATATAAGCGGAACCCTCCACTTT. Its protein is CSARDISGTLHF.

The V gene is TRBV4-1, the J gene TRBJ2-7; a weak D match, TRBD1 (5 bases). Germline loops: CDR1 MGHRA, CDR2 YSYEKL. V lost 1 base, J lost 9 bases, and 13 bases lay in between. The CDR3 is made up of 13 amino acids. CDR3 nucleotides: TGCGCCAGCAGCCAAGTAGGGCTTACAGGGCAGTACTTC. Amino acids: CASSQVGLTGQYF.

This clonotype came up once. V is TRBV20-1 and J is TRBJ2-3; 7 bases are shared with TRBD2. Germline V gene data show CDR1 as DFQATT and CDR2 as SNEGSKA (reference sequence). The CDR3 has 15 residues. V was clipped by 0 bases and J by 4 bases; unmatched bases: 7. CDR3 sequence (DNA): TGCAGTGCTAGAGATCGAGCGGGGAGGGCAGATACGCAGTATTTT. Its translation: CSARDRAGRADTQYF.

V and J are TRBV11-2 and TRBJ1-1; a possible D gene is TRBD1 (6 bases). Trimming removed 5 bases at V and 10 bases at J, with 17 bases between. Germline-derived CDR1 and CDR2 are SGHAT and FQNNGV. The CDR3 is 13 amino acids. The DNA for the CDR3 is TGTGCCAGCAGCCAATTGAAACAGGGAGGAGCTTTCTTT. Amino acid sequence: CASSQLKQGGAFF.

The chain recombines TRBV15 with TRBJ2-5; D ambiguous. There are 12 residues in the CDR3. V lost 1 base, J lost 3 bases, and 3 bases lay in between. Per germline, CDR1 LNHNV and CDR2 YYDKDF (reference sequence). CDR3 bases: TGTGCCACCAGCAGAGGGGAAGAGACCCAGTACTTC. Residues: CATSRGEETQYF. Looking up the rest from reference TRBV15 and TRBJ2-5 gives the full variable domain: DAMVIQNPRYQVTQFGKPVTLSCSQTLNHNVMYWYQQKSSQAPKLLFHYYDKDFNNEADTPDNFQSRRPNTSFCFLDIRSPGLGDTAMYLCATSRGEETQYFGPGTRLLVL.

The chain recombines TRBV12-3 or TRBV12-4 with TRBJ2-3, with D perhaps matching TRBD1 (6 bases). The CDR3 runs 13 residues. Trimming pared 5 bases from V and 6 bases from J, leaving 12 bases between. The CDR3 region has the DNA TGTGCCAGCAGTATACAGGGTTTTGATACGCAGTATTTT. It codes for CASSIQGFDTQYF.

The V call is TRBV18, the J call TRBJ1-2, with 9 bases matching TRBD1. Losses at the gene ends were 4 bases for V and 7 bases for J; bases not matched to a gene: 10. Germline CDR1 reads KGHSH; CDR2 reads LQKENI. The CDR3 runs to 15 residues. This CDR3 is CASSRTGQGIPGYTF. CDR3 DNA sequence: TGTGCCAGCTCACGTACGGGACAGGGAATTCCTGGCTACACCTTC.

This sequence joins TRBV12-3 or TRBV12-4 and TRBJ1-1; weak D call: TRBD1 (6 bases). The length of the CDR3 is 16 residues. V was clipped by 6 bases and J by 3 bases, with 20 bases between them. The CDR3 is CASSPILQGKDTEAFF. The CDR3 nucleotides read TGTGCCAGCAGCCCAATATTACAGGGAAAGGACACTGAAGCTTTCTTT.

V and J are TRBV20-1 and TRBJ2-1; no reliable D call. Trimming removed 4 bases at V and 6 bases at J, with 10 bases between. The CDR3 loop spans 12 amino acids. The germline CDR1 and CDR2 sequences are DFQATT and SNEGSKA (reference sequence). CDR3 loop: CSANPPGNEQFF. The CDR3 DNA reads as TGCAGTGCTAACCCTCCAGGCAATGAGCAGTTCTTC.

The chain uses TRBV20-1 and TRBJ1-4, with D unresolved. V lost 5 bases to trimming and J lost 7 bases, with 17 bases between them. The CDR3 is made up of 14 amino acids. Looked up from germline, CDR1 is DFQATT and CDR2 is SNEGSKA (reference sequence). CDR3 sequence (DNA): TGCAGTGCTCCCTCCCCCGGGAGAGGTGAAAAACTGTTTTTT. Its translation: CSAPSPGRGEKLFF.

The chain employs TRBV9 and TRBJ2-1; TRBD1 might be the D (6 bases). The germline V gene encodes CDR1 SGDLS and CDR2 YYNGEE. This CDR3 has 15 amino acids. Trimming cost V 3 bases and J 5 bases, with 15 bases left between them. The CDR3 sequence: CASSARGGGHNEQFF. CDR3 nucleotides: TGTGCCAGCAGCGCCAGGGGTGGCGGGCACAATGAGCAGTTCTTC.

V and J are TRBV12-3 or TRBV12-4 and TRBJ1-2; D is undetermined. V shed 7 bases and J shed 8 bases, with 17 bases lying between them. This CDR3 contains 13 residues. In DNA, the CDR3 is TGTGCCAGCAAGATTGACACGGGAGGGGGCTACACCTTC. Its protein is CASKIDTGGGYTF.

The CDR3 reads CASSLGGASGGASEQFF. The CDR3 DNA is TGTGCCAGCAGCTTGGGCGGAGCTAGCGGGGGGGCCAGTGAGCAGTTCTTC. This sequence joins TRBV7-6 and TRBJ2-1; 12 bases align to TRBD2. This CDR3 has 17 residues. The V gene's germline CDR1 is SGHVS and CDR2 FNYEAQ. The trim removed 3 bases at V and 9 bases at J, leaving 12 bases unmatched.